The 20 T cell receptor beta chains presented below share a single source sample, sequenced in a study of blood T cell repertoires in COVID-19. Measured with immunoSEQ multiplex PCR; TCRdb has only the in-frame clones, and not every one. Here the sample spans approximately 190,000 clones, roughly nine tenths being singletons. The source material was peripheral blood. The receptors derive from a man aged 60 to 69 with active or convalescent COVID-19.

CDR3 DNA sequence: TGTGCCAGCAGCCCCAGGGGCGTAGCTGGAAACACCATATATTTT. Residues: CASSPRGVAGNTIYF. This chain joins TRBV7-9 and TRBJ1-3; D might be TRBD1 (6 bases). The length of the CDR3 is 15 residues. The V and J ends lost 5 bases and 2 bases respectively, with 13 bases between them. CDR1 and CDR2 (germline): SEHNR, FQNEAQ (reference sequence).

The V call is TRBV2, the J call TRBJ2-5, with 9 bases identical to TRBD1. The J segment lost 6 bases and the V segment lost 5 bases, leaving 10 bases of the junction unmatched. Germline values: CDR1 SNHLY, CDR2 FYNNEI. This CDR3 is 15 amino acids long. CDR3 protein: CASSSPGQGTQTQYF. The CDR3 nucleotides are TGTGCCAGCAGTTCACCGGGACAGGGCACGCAGACCCAGTACTTC.

The rearrangement uses TRBV27 and TRBJ1-2; the D gene is possibly TRBD1 (5 bases). The CDR3 is made up of 16 amino acids. V lost 5 bases, J lost 8 bases, and 24 bases lay in between. From germline, CDR1 is MNHEY and CDR2 SMNVEV (reference sequence). CDR3 in DNA: TGTGCCAGCAGTCCAGCCCGGGAGGGACGTTACTCGGGCTACACCTTC. This translates into CASSPAREGRYSGYTF.

The CDR3 loop reads CATSRYNQPQHF. The CDR3 bases are TGTGCCACCAGCAGATACAATCAGCCCCAGCATTTT. V is TRBV15 and J is TRBJ1-5, with unresolved D. Per germline, CDR1 LNHNV and CDR2 YYDKDF (reference sequence). The CDR3 has 12 residues. V was shortened by 2 bases and J by 3 bases, with 2 bases between the two germline ends.

V is TRBV2 and J is TRBJ2-1, with D possibly being TRBD2 (6 bases). The CDR3 is 12 amino acids. Trimming removed 11 bases from V and 0 bases from J, with 8 bases in between. Germline V lookup: CDR1 SNHLY, CDR2 FYNNEI. Here the CDR3 reads CAGGVSYNEQFF. The CDR3 coding sequence is TGTGCCGGCGGGGTCTCCTACAATGAGCAGTTCTTC.

The chain recombines TRBV27 with TRBJ2-7; 8 nucleotides align to TRBD1. CDR1 MNHEY and CDR2 SMNVEV come from the germline V gene (reference sequence). CDR3 length equals 15 residues. J was trimmed by 2 bases and V by 4 bases; bases with no gene match: 7. The CDR3 nucleotides are TGTGCCAGCAGTTCGGACAGGGAAAAGGCCTACGAGCAGTACTTC. It is translated as CASSSDREKAYEQYF.

The chain is built from TRBV23-1 and TRBJ2-2; D gene unclear. Being an ORF, TRBV23-1 has a function that is uncertain. The CDR3 runs 17 residues. Trimming took off 0 bases at V and 4 bases at J, with 15 bases between the two ends. The DNA for the CDR3 is TGCGCCAGCAGTCAATCGAGGCGCCCCTACCCCACCGGGGAGCTGTTTTTT. Translation gives CASSQSRRPYPTGELFF.

V and J are TRBV15 and TRBJ2-5, with D possibly TRBD2 on 6 matching bases. The CDR3 is 17 residues long. CDR1 is LNHNV, CDR2 YYDKDF, per germline (reference sequence). Deletions cut 0 bases from V and 6 bases from J, with 20 bases between. Written as DNA, the CDR3 is TGTGCCACCAGCAGAGATAGAGGGCAGGAGGGTTGGCAGACCCAGTACTTC. It specifies CATSRDRGQEGWQTQYF.

CDR3 DNA: TGTGCCAGCAGGAGGGACAGTATGAACACTGAAGCTTTCTTT. As protein: CASRRDSMNTEAFF. The chain combines TRBV5-5 with TRBJ1-1; 7 bases are a match to TRBD1. This CDR3 region has 14 residues. V lost 5 bases, J lost 0 bases, and 4 bases stayed unmatched. The germline V gene has CDR1 SGHKS and CDR2 YYEKEE (reference sequence).

The V call is TRBV2, the J call TRBJ2-1; 11 bases agree with TRBD2. V gave up 8 bases and J gave up 7 bases; unmatched junction bases: 4. The germline CDR1 and CDR2 sequences are SNHLY and FYNNEI. The CDR3 has 13 amino acids. CDR3 DNA: TGTGCCAGCCCGCTAGCGGGGGGAAATGAGCAGTTCTTC. It translates to CASPLAGGNEQFF.

The chain employs TRBV6-5 and TRBJ1-1; D is perhaps TRBD1 (6 bases). CDR3 length: 14 amino acids. Germline CDR1 and CDR2: MNHEY and SVGAGI. Trimming stripped 4 bases from V and 1 base from J, with 10 bases between. CDR3 loop: CASSFRGQNTEAFF. As DNA, the CDR3 is TGTGCCAGCAGTTTCAGGGGCCAGAACACTGAAGCTTTCTTT.

The chain carries TRBV5-1 and TRBJ2-5; TRBD2 matches at 9 bases. The V gene's germline CDR1 is SGHRS and CDR2 YFSETQ. The CDR3 is made up of 16 amino acids. Trimming at V came to 4 bases and at J to 1 base, leaving 8 bases not matched to a gene. The CDR3 nucleotides read TGCGCCAGCAGCCGAAGAGCGACTAGCGGCCAAGAGACCCAGTACTTC. Its translation: CASSRRATSGQETQYF.

The chain links TRBV5-4 to TRBJ2-4, with 9 bases that match TRBD2. Germline assignment: CDR1 SGHNT and CDR2 YYREEE (reference sequence). V dropped 0 bases and J dropped 10; count of bases not matched to a gene: 11. The CDR3 totals 16 residues. As DNA, the CDR3 is TGTGCCAGCAGCTTGGGGCTAGCGGGGCCCAAGGGAATTCAGTACTTC. It is translated as CASSLGLAGPKGIQYF.

V is TRBV5-1 and J is TRBJ2-2; D might be TRBD2 (6 bases). Germline loops: CDR1 SGHRS, CDR2 YFSETQ. This CDR3 spans 14 amino acids. The V end lost 0 bases, the J end lost 4 bases, and 7 bases lay between the germline ends. This chain's CDR3 is CASSLGGTTGELFF. The DNA of the CDR3 is TGCGCCAGCAGCTTGGGCGGGACCACCGGGGAGCTGTTTTTT.

The count of this clone is one. CDR3 in DNA: TGTGCCAGCAGCCTCTCGGGACAGGGCGGGACTTCACCCCTCCACTTT. Its translation: CASSLSGQGGTSPLHF. V usage is TRBV6-6 and J usage is TRBJ1-6, with TRBD1 identical over 9 bases. V shed 6 bases, J shed 9 bases, and the junction held 12 bases outside the gene matches. This CDR3 comprises 16 residues. Germline V CDR1 and CDR2: MNHNY, SVGAGI (reference sequence).

The table lists this clone with many counts. This chain connects TRBV5-1 to TRBJ2-7; tentative D call: TRBD1 (5 bases). Trimming stripped 0 bases from V and 6 bases from J, with 13 bases between. Looked up from germline, CDR1 is SGHRS and CDR2 is YFSETQ. The CDR3 runs 14 residues. The CDR3 coding sequence is TGCGCCAGCAGCTTGGCCTATGGGGCTGGCGAGCAGTACTTC. It specifies CASSLAYGAGEQYF.

The chain recombines TRBV5-1 with TRBJ2-5, with D uncertain. Deletions cut 6 bases from V and 2 bases from J, with 8 bases between. The CDR3 contains 12 residues. Germline V gene lookup returns CDR1 SGHRS and CDR2 YFSETQ. The CDR3 coding sequence is TGCGCCAGCACCAAAACACAAGAGACCCAGTACTTC. It encodes CASTKTQETQYF.

The V call is TRBV4-1, the J call TRBJ1-4; weak D call: TRBD1 (5 bases). This CDR3 is 15 amino acids long. V was cut by 1 base and J by 7 bases, with 13 bases left in between. The germline CDR1 and CDR2 sequences are MGHRA and YSYEKL. CDR3 amino acids: CASSQAGTGGEKLFF. The CDR3 nucleotides are TGCGCCAGCAGCCAAGCCGGGACCGGGGGTGAAAAACTGTTTTTT.

This chain connects TRBV3-1 (or the pseudogene TRBV3-2) to TRBJ1-2, with 11 nucleotides matching TRBD1. This CDR3 comprises 15 residues. The V and J ends lost 3 bases and 3 bases, in that order; junction bases with no gene match: 3. Per the germline V gene, CDR1 is LGHDT and CDR2 is YNNKEL (reference sequence). The CDR3 DNA is TGTGCCAGCAGCCACGCGGACAGGGGGCACTATGGCTACACCTTC. It translates to CASSHADRGHYGYTF.

The chain uses TRBV11-2 and TRBJ2-7; possible D gene TRBD1, 6 bases. The CDR3 is 14 amino acids. The V and J ends lost 5 bases and 3 bases respectively, with 14 bases between them. The germline gives CDR1 SGHAT, CDR2 FQNNGV. The CDR3 loop is CASSPLTGLYEQYF. CDR3 nucleotide sequence: TGTGCCAGCAGCCCATTGACAGGCCTCTACGAGCAGTACTTC.